This T cell receptor (beta chain) is drawn from a study of T cell responses to AZD1222 COVID-19 vaccine. CDR3 length: 12 amino acids. The germline V and J ends were trimmed by 1 base and 13 bases, with 11 bases remaining between them. Germline V gives CDR1 SGHDN, CDR2 FVKESK. This table comes from immunoSEQ multiplex PCR, and its TCRdb copy is limited to in-frame clones, with some not included. The sample has 100,000 to 150,000 clones; approximately 82% are singletons. Findings and caveats of the study: Donors were largely white British and mainly female; clonal diversity was possibly underestimated. Spike was spanned by vaccine-associated CD4 TCRs, with dominance at 160-218 and 743-854.

Worth noting for this clone: The antigen is unknown.

Second-dose intervals near 4 or 12 weeks were combined. The V gene is TRBV14, the J gene TRBJ2-1; D is unresolved. The source is an adult who received the AZD1222 COVID-19 vaccine. Sequenced here: peripheral blood, sampled 28 days after the second AZD1222 dose. CDR3 sequence: CASSQVVLYQFF. As DNA, the CDR3 is TGTGCCAGCAGCCAAGTCGTTCTTTATCAGTTCTTC.